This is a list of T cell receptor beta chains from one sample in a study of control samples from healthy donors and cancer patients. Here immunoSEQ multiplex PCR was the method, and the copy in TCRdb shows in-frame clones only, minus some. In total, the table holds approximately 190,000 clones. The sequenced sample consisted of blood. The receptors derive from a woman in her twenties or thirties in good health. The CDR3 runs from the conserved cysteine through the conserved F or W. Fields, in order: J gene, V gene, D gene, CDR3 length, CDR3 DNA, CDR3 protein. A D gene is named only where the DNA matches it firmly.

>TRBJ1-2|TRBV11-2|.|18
TGTGCCAGCAGCCCTCAGGGTGTGCGGGCTCCCATCAACTATGGCTACACCTTC
CASSPQGVRAPINYGYTF
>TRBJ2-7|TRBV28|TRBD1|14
TGTGCCAGCAAAACGACAGGGGACTCCGGCGAGCAGTACTTC
CASKTTGDSGEQYF
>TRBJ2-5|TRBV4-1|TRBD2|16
TGCGCCAGCAGCCAAGACTTGACTAGCGGACAAGAGACCCAGTACTTC
CASSQDLTSGQETQYF
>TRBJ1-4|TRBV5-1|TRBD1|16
TGCGCCAGCAGCCGAGGACAGGGCGCGACTAATGAAAAACTGTTTTTT
CASSRGQGATNEKLFF
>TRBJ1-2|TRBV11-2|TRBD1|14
TGTGCCAGCAGCGTAGGGACAGGGGGCGTTGGCTACACCTTC
CASSVGTGGVGYTF
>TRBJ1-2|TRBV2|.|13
TGTGCCAGCAGTGGTCAGAGTAACTATGGCTACACCTTC
CASSGQSNYGYTF
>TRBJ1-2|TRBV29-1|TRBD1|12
TGCAGCGTCGAGGGACAGCGCTTTGGCTACACCTTC
CSVEGQRFGYTF
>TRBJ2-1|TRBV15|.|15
TGTGCCACCAGCACCACAGGTAACTCCTACAATGAGCAGTTCTTC
CATSTTGNSYNEQFF
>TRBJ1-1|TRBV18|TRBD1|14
TGTGCCAGCTCACCCTCCAATTTGGACAGGGAAGCTTTCTTT
CASSPSNLDREAFF
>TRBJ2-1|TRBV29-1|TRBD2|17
TGCAGCGTCCTAGGGTCTCTAGCGGGGGGAGCTAGGGATGAGCAGTTCTTC
CSVLGSLAGGARDEQFF
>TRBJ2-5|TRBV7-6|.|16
TGTGCCAGCAGCCCCGGGCCCCAAGGGCTTCAAGAGACCCAGTACTTC
CASSPGPQGLQETQYF
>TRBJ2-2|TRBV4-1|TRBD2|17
TGCGCCAGCAGCAAAGGACTAGCGAAGATTATCGCCGGGGAGCTGTTTTTT
CASSKGLAKIIAGELFF
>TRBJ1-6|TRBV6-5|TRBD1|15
TGTGCCAGCAGTTACGGGACAGGGCATAATTCACCCCTCCACTTT
CASSYGTGHNSPLHF
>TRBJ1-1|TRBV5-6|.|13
TGTGCCAGCAGCTGGGGTTACGGCACTGAAGCTTTCTTT
CASSWGYGTEAFF
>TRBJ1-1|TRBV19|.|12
TGTGCCAGTAGTTTCGGGAACACTGAAGCTTTCTTT
CASSFGNTEAFF